Following are 14 T cell receptor beta chains from one sample sequenced in a study of response to subunit inactivated influenza vaccine. In TCRdb, the RT-PCR reads were re-called with MiXCR into one record per CDR3 protein. The sample has 530,000 or so distinct CDR3 sequences; about 12% are singletons. The sample was PBMCs from blood, taken on the day of vaccination. Receptors were obtained from a man aged 45-65 years who received an inactivated influenza vaccine.

A few counts support this clonotype. This chain uses TRBV19 with TRBJ2-2; TRBD1 matches at 7 bases. The CDR3 spans 14 residues. The V and J ends lost 3 bases and 7 bases, in that order; junction bases with no gene match: 5. Looked up from germline, CDR1 is LNHDA and CDR2 is SQIVND (reference sequence). The CDR3 nucleotides are TGTGCCAGTAGTATCCAGGGGGTCGGCGGGGAGCTGTTTTTT. Amino acid sequence: CASSIQGVGGELFF.

This clonotype was detected a few times. Just one base apart from a much larger clone, this may be a read error. The chain recombines TRBV6-5 with TRBJ2-7; TRBD1 matches at 7 bases. Germline V gene data show CDR1 as MNHEY and CDR2 as SVGAGI. This CDR3 has 14 residues. With 0 bases clipped from V and 3 bases from J, the junction kept 2 bases outside the gene matches. For the CDR3, the DNA is TGTGCCAGCAGTTACTCGACAGGGTTCTACGAGCAGTACTTC. This codes for CASSYSTGFYEQYF.

Turning to this clonotype: Germline is not matched at one junction end, which may reflect a read error. CDR3 sequence reads: CASCLGEVTDTQYF. The CDR3 nucleotides read TGCGCCAGCTGCTTGGGAGAGGTCACAGATACGCAGTATTTT. The chain carries TRBV5-1 and TRBJ2-3; maybe TRBD2 (5 bases). CDR3 size: 14 residues. Germline CDR1 is SGHRS and CDR2 is YFSETQ.

This clonotype was detected ten times or more. This chain links TRBV20-1 with TRBJ2-3, with a weak D call TRBD2 (6 bases). V dropped 6 bases and J dropped 2 bases, with 15 bases sitting between them. The germline gives CDR1 DFQATT, CDR2 SNEGSKA (reference sequence). The CDR3 has 14 amino acids. CDR3 nucleotides: TGCAGTGCAATTAGCGGTTCCAACACAGATACGCAGTATTTT. It codes for CSAISGSNTDTQYF.

The table lists this clonotype with many counts. The gene calls are TRBV7-2 and TRBJ2-1; no definite D call. Germline values: CDR1 SGHTA, CDR2 FQGNSA. V was clipped by 5 bases and J by 3 bases, with 14 bases between them. The CDR3 length is 15 residues. The CDR3 DNA reads TGTGCCAGCAGCCCCACAGATTCCCGCTACAATGAGCAGTTCTTC. Its protein is CASSPTDSRYNEQFF.

This clonotype was detected a few times. This chain joins TRBV7-9 and TRBJ2-7, with TRBD1 matching 11 bases. The CDR3 sequence is 14 residues long. With V trimmed by 9 bases and J by 3 bases, 7 bases remained unmatched. The germline V gene has CDR1 SEHNR and CDR2 FQNEAQ (reference sequence). The CDR3 nucleotides read TGTGCCAGTCAAGCCGGGACAGGGGGCTACGAGCAGTACTTC. Translation gives CASQAGTGGYEQYF.

This clonotype was observed a handful of times. This chain links TRBV11-2 with TRBJ2-7; 11 bases align to TRBD2. The CDR3 sequence is 15 residues long. Trimming cost V 6 bases and J 4 bases; bases outside gene matches: 8. Per the germline V gene, CDR1 is SGHAT and CDR2 is FQNNGV. The CDR3 sequence is CASRRPGLAAYEQYF. The CDR3 DNA reads TGTGCCAGCAGACGTCCGGGACTAGCGGCATACGAGCAGTACTTC.

This sequence joins TRBV5-1 and TRBJ1-4, with TRBD1 matching 8 bases. CDR1 and CDR2 from the germline V gene are SGHRS and YFSETQ. The CDR3 is 15 amino acids. V was clipped by 0 bases and J by 3 bases; unmatched bases: 1. CDR3 amino acids: CASSLGQGSNEKLFF. For the CDR3, the DNA is TGCGCCAGCAGCTTGGGACAGGGGTCTAATGAAAAACTGTTTTTT.

This clonotype was counted between two and nine times. The chain is built from TRBV10-3 and TRBJ2-7, with a possible D match to TRBD1 (6 bases). Trimming took 8 bases from V and 2 from J, leaving 13 bases between them. Germline V lookup: CDR1 ENHRY, CDR2 SYGVKD. The CDR3 extends over 13 amino acids. CDR3 sequence (DNA): TGTGCCATCGCAGGGGTGAACGCCTACGAGCAGTACTTC. This codes for CAIAGVNAYEQYF.

This clonotype was observed at least ten times. J is TRBJ2-6 and V is TRBV5-1; TRBD1 agrees at 7 bases. V gave up 4 bases and J gave up 4 bases; unmatched junction bases: 5. The CDR3 is 15 amino acids. Germline CDR1 is SGHRS and CDR2 is YFSETQ. The CDR3 is CASSLTGEGANVLTF. The CDR3 DNA follows: TGCGCCAGCAGCCTTACAGGGGAAGGGGCCAACGTCCTGACTTTC.

This clonotype was seen more than once but under ten times. The gene calls are TRBV6-2 or TRBV6-3 and TRBJ1-4, with 7 bases that match TRBD1. V trimming: 0 bases; J trimming: 4 bases; junction bases outside the gene matches: 5. This CDR3 spans 16 amino acids. Germline CDR1 MNHEY, CDR2 SVGEGT. The chain's CDR3 is CASSYSPGQDNEKLFF. As DNA, the CDR3 is TGTGCCAGCAGTTACTCCCCTGGACAGGATAATGAAAAACTGTTTTTT.

This clonotype was detected only a few times. This rearrangement joins TRBV5-5 to TRBJ1-2; D is perhaps TRBD1 (6 bases). V lost 4 bases to trimming and J lost 2 bases, with 18 bases between them. From germline, CDR1 is SGHKS and CDR2 YYEKEE (reference sequence). The CDR3 is 16 residues long. The CDR3 DNA sequence: TGTGCCAGCAGCACCGGCACAGGGATGGGGAACTATGGCTACACCTTC. This codes for CASSTGTGMGNYGYTF.

This clonotype was detected only a few times. The V call is TRBV6-2 or TRBV6-3, the J call TRBJ2-7, with D hard to call. The CDR3 length is 14 residues. Trimming took off 7 bases at V and 5 bases at J, with 18 bases between the two ends. The germline V gene encodes CDR1 MNHEY and CDR2 SVGEGT. In DNA, the CDR3 is TGTGCCAGCACCAGAGGTGGGTGGCGAGACGAGCAGTACTTC. Protein sequence: CASTRGGWRDEQYF.

This clonotype was found many times. This chain uses TRBV10-3 with TRBJ2-2; D is unclear. Germline assignment: CDR1 ENHRY and CDR2 SYGVKD. The V and J ends lost 3 bases and 3 bases respectively, with 8 bases between them. The CDR3 totals 14 residues. CDR3: CAISERVDTGELFF. As DNA, the CDR3 is TGTGCCATCAGTGAAAGAGTCGACACCGGGGAGCTGTTTTTT.